This T cell receptor beta chain is from a study of cytomegalovirus exposure and HLA in healthy donors (dated by TCRdb to the late 2010s). Background on the whole study: An earlier analysis of some 600 of the donors reported 276 Gb of sequence data and 95 million to 140 million unique TCR beta sequences obtained from about 179 million T cells. An early release that covered several hundred HLA-typed donors contained about 300 gigabases of sequencing data and tens of millions of unique TCR sequences. The genetic ancestry cluster associated with self-reported Caucasian donors included over 80% of the approximately 430 genotyped donors. The study aimed to test whether signatures of past pathogen exposure could be identified by cataloging public T cell receptors. Using immunosequencing, the study profiled T cell repertoires from 550 to 750 subjects and related those repertoires to cytomegalovirus serostatus. Along with the approximately 600-subject first cohort, a separate validation cohort of some 130 different subjects was used. To predict cytomegalovirus infection status, the study brought together high-throughput TCR immunosequencing, statistical association of individual TCRs with disease status, and machine learning. To study patterns of TCR occurrence, a later analysis re-analyzed previously published TCR beta repertoires from around 670 donors and added high-resolution HLA genotyping. In the later analysis, no new phenotypic data were used to find candidate immune exposures; instead, reliance was placed on TCR beta sequences and their occurrence across donors. An earlier analysis of approximately 630 of the donors applied high-throughput TCR beta sequencing to assess whether each TCR beta V gene segment acted as functional or pseudogenic. Donor age, sex, ethnicity and CMV serostatus were collected together with the repertoire data. A later genetic analysis took genome-wide SNP genotypes for about 55% of the 666 donors and used that subset as a discovery cohort. All discovery cohort repertoires had been generated on a single sequencing platform. HLA typing covered class I and class II loci at four-digit resolution. Typing coverage differed by locus: A, B, C, DRB1 and DQB1 were typed in roughly 629-630 donors, DQA1 in approximately 520, DPA1 in some 610, and DPB1 in 450 to 490. Roughly five DR-DQ haplotypes were handled as single units for association and clustering, since linkage in the cohort was strong. Among 300 to 500 genotyped donors of the cohort, an average of roughly 230,000 unique TCR beta nucleotide sequences was sequenced per donor, of which about 19% were non-productive. What the authors observed across the whole study: A later analysis found that HLA-associated TCR beta chains were more clonally expanded and had lower generation probabilities than equally common non-associated chains. In both the original and validation cohorts, the classifier was reported to diagnose cytomegalovirus status with high specificity and sensitivity. In a later analysis, 16,951 TCR beta sequences were associated with specific HLA alleles at a false discovery rate of 0.05. For the cohort, immune exposure information was limited to CMV serostatus. While some public TCRs were present in many individuals, most TCR sequences turned up only very rarely across donors. The earlier analysis of 587 of the donors excluded 15 to 20 rarely observed V segments, including chromosome 9 orphons, because counts were too low. A later genetic analysis reported fewer N-insertions in productive TCRs among donors in an Asian-associated ancestry cluster than the approximately 670-donor mean. Because HLA typing was missing for some donors at each locus, association tests included only the typed subset. Only TCR beta chains were sequenced in this cohort, and the absence of alpha or paired-chain data limited detectable features. The sequencing pipeline was judged likely to have produced a cluster of highly shared sequence variants as a technical artifact. Roughly uniform sequencing depth across donors was assumed in presence/absence analyses, although this assumption may not hold. A total of 150 or so TCR beta chains were listed by the study as associated with cytomegalovirus. According to the authors, the approach could potentially be generalized to other disease states and immunological phenotypes. A later analysis found that TCR association rates varied across HLA loci, with DRB1 alleles showing the most associated TCRs and HLA-C alleles the fewest. An association between a missense DCLRE1C variant and V-gene and J-gene trimming of TCR beta chains was found in a later genetic analysis and replicated in an independent cohort. Linkage disequilibrium might explain the correlated functional status among segregating V segments, but an unknown experimental factor could not be ruled out. Some IMGT-functional V segments, including TRBV6-2 and TRBV6-3, could not be told apart with the 87-base-pair reads, so those segments were excluded. A later analysis reported that several top co-occurrence clusters appeared linked to parvovirus B19, influenza, CMV and Epstein-Barr virus. A further reported finding was that TCR beta sequences accurately predicted the HLA-A and HLA-B alleles for most subjects in the first cohort. Broadly in line with IMGT annotations, most TCR beta V segments showed up in productive rearrangements about 87% or about 30% of the time in an earlier analysis of roughly 590 of the donors. According to a later analysis, most CMV-associated TCR beta chains appeared to be HLA-restricted, and the HLA associations seemed to be driven largely by CMV exposure. When HLA alleles, especially DR and DQ, strongly co-occurred, attributing TCR associations to individual alleles was difficult. A few of the identified cytomegalovirus-associated TCR beta chains were confirmed in vitro to be specific for cytomegalovirus antigens.

The cohort comprised under 700 healthy bone marrow donors. Cohort members were all nominally healthy when sampled, although unrecorded immune exposures were likely present. The donor was CMV seropositive and was included in the group of approximately 310 seropositive cohort members. A peripheral blood sample was provided by each donor, and peripheral blood mononuclear cells were used for TCR beta sequencing. Genomic DNA was extracted from the blood cell samples with the Qiagen DNeasy Blood Extraction Kit. Libraries were constructed by the immunoSEQ multiplex PCR assay. For the multiplex PCR, a mixture combining 60 forward primers for TCR Vbeta segments and 13 reverse primers for TCR Jbeta segments was used. The CDR3 region of rearranged TCR beta genes was amplified from genomic DNA with a multiplex PCR assay. Amplified TCR beta libraries were sequenced as 87-base-pair reads on the Illumina HiSeq System. In the source study's methods: A later analysis tallied about 77 million unique TCR beta chains across the 700 or so repertoires, and some 10 million of those chains were shared by two or more donors. Raw reads were error-corrected and collapsed into unique sequences with a nearest-neighbor algorithm that merged closely related sequences to remove PCR and sequencing errors. V, D and J gene segments were assigned by aligning CDR3 sequences to IMGT reference sequences. For a sequence to be retained, a match of at least six nucleotides to both a V gene segment and a J gene segment was required. Rearrangements were classified as productive when the CDR3 lacked stop codons and remained in frame with V and J, and all other rearrangements were classified as non-productive. CDR3 was defined by IMGT convention, running from the second conserved V-encoded cysteine to the conserved J-encoded phenylalanine. Sequences without an unambiguous match to a single V gene segment were excluded from the earlier analysis of several hundred of the donors. An earlier analysis of about 590 of the donors classified V segments as functional when productive rearrangements were above 56.7% and as segregating when the standard deviation between donors was above 5%. A statistical classification framework was developed to diagnose cytomegalovirus status using the catalog of TCR beta chain sequences. V and J gene assignment, in a later analysis, came from comparing TCR nucleotide sequences with IMGT/GENE-DB human TR gene sequences. In a later analysis, CDR3 sequences and most-parsimonious VDJ recombination scenarios were assigned using the TCRdist pipeline. In a later analysis, every TCR beta chain was defined by the combination of its CDR3 amino acid sequence and its V-gene family, and reads without a unique V-gene family were dropped. In a later analysis, nearly 600 highly shared, low-generation-probability nucleotide sequences were removed to address suspected cross-contamination and a sequencing artifact. In a later analysis, a clonal expansion index was calculated for each public chain from normalized within-repertoire ranks of inferred template counts. A later analysis computed generation probabilities with a VDJ recombination model fitted to out-of-frame rearrangements, and checked the results against IGoR. Hypergeometric tests were used in a later analysis to score TCR-TCR, TCR-HLA and TCR-CMV co-occurrence, with a repertoire-size bias correction applied to the TCR pairs. False discovery rates were estimated in a later analysis by permuting HLA or CMV assignments 20 times. A later analysis grouped co-occurring TCRs with DBSCAN, adding TCRdist sequence similarity when clustering within HLA-allele-positive subsets. Repertoires with fewer than 30,000 or more than 120,000 public chains, plus five repertoires with anomalous nucleotide sharing, were excluded from co-occurrence clustering. The table comes from immuneACCESS by way of TCRdb, which keeps in-frame sequences with V and J called. Part of the clones is missing from these tables; in studies checked, under half for an unresolved V gene and the rest for unknown reasons. The DNA gave D and trimming, while V, J and clone size come from that table. This sample has 150,000 to 180,000 clones in its table, and roughly three quarters of those were observed once. 10% to 15% of the sample is taken by the ten largest.

This clone has only one observation. Its antigen is unknown. No much larger clone exists at a distance of one base, and base qualities are not known. Including cysteine and phenylalanine, the CDR3 has 14 amino acids. The sequence is cut down to CDR3 DNA, 42 bases in frame from base 1. The CDR1 and CDR2 encoded by the germline V gene (reference sequence) are MNHEY and SMNVEV. The germline V and J ends show losses of 1 base and 6 bases respectively, and no gene match explains 5 bases of the junction. The receptor's source is a man aged 25-40 years in good health and CMV-seropositive. Sequenced input: PBMCs. This chain is built from TRBV27 and TRBJ1-1, with TRBD1 matching 7 junction bases. The CDR3 loop reads CASSLFPGGAEAFF. The DNA sequence is given as TGTGCCAGCAGTTTATTCCCAGGGGGAGCTGAAGCTTTCTTT.